This is a list of T cell receptor beta chains from one sample in a study of shared clonotypes between healthy human individuals. TCRdb's table, derived via immunoSEQ multiplex PCR, lists solely in-frame clones and lacks some. This sample has more than 2 million clones, with around 95% found just once. Input material: naive CD8+ T cells from PBMCs. The receptors were sampled from a man younger than 35 in good health. Some clones in this sample may be carry-over from other donors' samples. Both conserved end residues are part of each CDR3. Each record gives: V gene, J gene, clone size, D gene, CDR3 DNA, CDR3 protein. The D gene is left open where the match is weak. The listing skips clone size in some rows; elsewhere it reads once, few, many or a size class.

V: TRBV7-3; J: TRBJ2-5; size: .; D: TRBD2; DNA: TGTGCCAGCAGCTTATTCCCACTAGCGGGAGGGCCTATGGGCGAGACCCAGTACTTC; CDR3: CASSLFPLAGGPMGETQYF
V: TRBV9; J: TRBJ2-5; size: .; D: .; DNA: TGTGCCAGCAGCGTAGGAGGGGAACTAGAGACCCAGTACTTC; CDR3: CASSVGGELETQYF
V: TRBV15; J: TRBJ2-7; size: once; D: .; DNA: TGTGCCACCAGCAGAGATGGGCAGTGGAATGCCGCGCACGAGCAGTACTTC; CDR3: CATSRDGQWNAAHEQYF
V: TRBV19; J: TRBJ2-7; size: .; D: .; DNA: TGTGCCAGTAGTATAGACCTCGATGGCGGCCTCGAGCAGTACTTC; CDR3: CASSIDLDGGLEQYF
V: TRBV4-1; J: TRBJ2-1; size: once; D: TRBD2; DNA: TGCGCCAGCAGCCGTATACTAGCGATCGGGAATGAGCAGTTCTTC; CDR3: CASSRILAIGNEQFF
V: TRBV9; J: TRBJ2-3; size: .; D: .; DNA: TGTGCCAGCAGCGGCGGGCGGTTCACAGATACGCAGTATTTT; CDR3: CASSGGRFTDTQYF
V: TRBV2; J: TRBJ1-1; size: once; D: .; DNA: TGTGCCAGCAGAGATTCCACAGGATTCACTGAAGCTTTCTTT; CDR3: CASRDSTGFTEAFF
V: TRBV6-5; J: TRBJ2-7; size: .; D: TRBD1; DNA: TGTGCCAGCAGGCCCGGGACAGGGCACTACGAGCAGTACTTC; CDR3: CASRPGTGHYEQYF
V: TRBV5-1; J: TRBJ2-6; size: .; D: TRBD2; DNA: TGCGCCAGCAGCTTGGAGGCTAGCGGGAGAGGTGGGGCCAACGTCCTGACTTTC; CDR3: CASSLEASGRGGANVLTF
V: TRBV27; J: TRBJ2-3; size: .; D: .; DNA: TGTGCCAGCAGTTTTCTTGGGCAGACAGGCGCAGATACGCAGTATTTT; CDR3: CASSFLGQTGADTQYF
V: TRBV18; J: TRBJ2-1; size: .; D: TRBD2; DNA: TGTGCCAGCTTCCGGGACTACCGAAACAATGAGCAGTTCTTC; CDR3: CASFRDYRNNEQFF
V: TRBV6-4; J: TRBJ2-1; size: .; D: .; DNA: TGTGCCAGCAGTGTTTCCAGCCGCCGACTAGTTCATGAGCAGTTCTTC; CDR3: CASSVSSRRLVHEQFF
V: TRBV7-9; J: TRBJ2-4; size: .; D: .; DNA: TGTGCCAGCAGCCCCCTTTTGGGGCAAACTACCAAAAACATTCAGTACTTC; CDR3: CASSPLLGQTTKNIQYF
V: TRBV7-9; J: TRBJ2-7; size: .; D: .; DNA: TGTGCCAGCAGCCCGGGGTTAGCGGAAGCCTACGAGCAGTACTTC; CDR3: CASSPGLAEAYEQYF
V: TRBV6-1; J: TRBJ2-5; size: .; D: .; DNA: TGTGCCAGCAGTGAATCTGGTCAGGGGAGGCAAGAGACCCAGTACTTC; CDR3: CASSESGQGRQETQYF
V: TRBV2; J: TRBJ2-6; size: .; D: .; DNA: TGTGCCAGCAGAGGATACTCTGGGGCCAACGTCCTGACTTTC; CDR3: CASRGYSGANVLTF
V: TRBV27; J: TRBJ1-2; size: .; D: .; DNA: TGTGCCAGCAGACCCGAGGGGGTATATTATGGCTACACCTTC; CDR3: CASRPEGVYYGYTF